This T cell receptor (beta chain) was profiled in a study of CD8+ T cells in alopecia areata. Findings and limits, study-wide: When scalp samples are sequenced, resident alphabeta T cells of normal skin are also captured.

Per germline, CDR1 SGDLS and CDR2 YYNGEE. Deletions cut 0 bases from V and 2 bases from J, with 6 bases between. This CDR3 comprises 14 residues. On this clone: The target antigen is unknown.

RNA was isolated and reverse transcribed to cDNA, the sequencing template. Assay: immunoSEQ multiplex PCR; the TCRdb copy retains only in-frame clones and omits some. The data contain 150,000 to 200,000 clones, 50% to 65% of them singletons. The J gene is TRBJ1-5, the V gene TRBV9; no clear D gene. This receptor was identified in a human donor in good health. The sequenced sample consisted of CD4+ T cells sorted from blood. CDR3 DNA sequence: TGTGCCAGCAGCGTAGGGGCTGGCAATCAGCCCCAGCATTTT. Translating it yields CASSVGAGNQPQHF.